The 28 T cell receptor beta chains below were found in one sample sequenced in a study of control samples from healthy donors and cancer patients. Assay used: immunoSEQ multiplex PCR; TCRdb lists only in-frame clones, some missing. The sample has about 130,000 clones; over 90% are singletons. Material: PBMCs. These receptor sequences come from a man in his 60s with colorectal cancer.

The chain combines TRBV11-2 with TRBJ1-1; TRBD1 agrees at 8 bases. Germline values: CDR1 SGHAT, CDR2 FQNNGV. The CDR3 has 15 residues. The trim removed 1 base at V and 7 bases at J, leaving 8 bases unmatched. CDR3 nucleotide sequence: TGTGCCAGCAGCTTAGCATTGGACAGGGTCTATGAAGCTTTCTTT. This translates into CASSLALDRVYEAFF.

The chain couples TRBV5-4 to TRBJ1-1, with unresolved D. There are 14 residues in the CDR3. V was cut by 2 bases and J by 1 base, with 9 bases left in between. Germline assignment: CDR1 SGHNT and CDR2 YYREEE (reference sequence). CDR3 protein: CASSFSYRNTEAFF. For the CDR3, the DNA is TGTGCCAGCAGCTTTTCCTACAGGAACACTGAAGCTTTCTTT.

This clone was counted a single time. The V and J genes are TRBV5-1 and TRBJ1-1; TRBD1 is a possible D gene (6 bases). Germline-derived CDR1 and CDR2 are SGHRS and YFSETQ. The CDR3 is 15 residues long. Trimming removed 1 base from V and 1 base from J, with 11 bases in between. DNA for the CDR3: TGCGCCAGCAGCTTGTTCGGCAGGGGGAACACTGAAGCTTTCTTT. The encoded protein is CASSLFGRGNTEAFF.

The chain is built from TRBV19 and TRBJ1-5; D is ambiguous. CDR1 is LNHDA and CDR2 is SQIVND in the germline V gene (reference sequence). The CDR3 contains 13 residues. Trimming pared 6 bases from V and 0 bases from J, leaving 6 bases between. In DNA, the CDR3 is TGTGCCAGTAGGGATCGTAGCAATCAGCCCCAGCATTTT. Translated, it gives CASRDRSNQPQHF.

CDR3 sequence: CASSPLEDSPLHF. As DNA, the CDR3 is TGTGCCAGCTCACCACTAGAGGATTCACCCCTCCACTTT. The genes are TRBV18 and TRBJ1-6; D remains unclear. The CDR3 runs 13 residues. Germline V lookup: CDR1 KGHSH, CDR2 LQKENI. V lost 1 base and J 8 bases, leaving 6 bases between the germline ends. Based on the CDR3 plus reference TRBV18 and TRBJ1-6, the full variable domain is NAGVMQNPRHLVRRRGQEARLRCSPMKGHSHVYWYRQLPEEGLKFMVYLQKENIIDESGMPKERFSAEFPKEGPSILRIQQVVRGDSAAYFCASSPLEDSPLHFGNGTRLTVT.

This chain joins TRBV11-1 and TRBJ2-3; D gene uncertain. V was clipped by 0 bases and J by 3 bases, with 1 base between them. The V gene's germline CDR1 is SGHAT and CDR2 FQDESV (reference sequence). The CDR3 consists of 12 residues. The CDR3 DNA reads TGTGCCAGCAGCTTAGCGACAGATACGCAGTATTTT. Its translation: CASSLATDTQYF.

The DNA of the CDR3 is TGTGCCAGCAGCTCGGCGGCGGGGGTGGGCACTGAAGCTTTCTTT. Protein product: CASSSAAGVGTEAFF. The chain has TRBV7-2 and TRBJ1-1; TRBD1 might be the D (5 bases). The CDR3 length is 15 residues. From germline, CDR1 is SGHTA and CDR2 FQGNSA. The V and J ends lost 4 bases and 4 bases respectively, with 16 bases between them.

This rearrangement joins TRBV9 to TRBJ2-3; D might be TRBD2 (7 bases). CDR3 length equals 16 residues. V gave up 1 base and J gave up 6 bases, with 18 bases separating them. From germline, CDR1 is SGDLS and CDR2 YYNGEE. CDR3 sequence reads: CASSVSVGGASDTQYF. In DNA, the CDR3 is TGTGCCAGCAGCGTAAGTGTAGGGGGGGCGTCCGATACGCAGTATTTT.

The J gene is TRBJ2-7, the V gene TRBV2; 10 bases map to TRBD2. Per the germline V gene, CDR1 is SNHLY and CDR2 is FYNNEI. V gave up 2 bases and J gave up 6 bases; unmatched junction bases: 4. The CDR3 runs to 14 residues. CDR3 residues: CASSELAGDLEQYF. The CDR3 DNA reads TGTGCCAGCAGTGAACTAGCGGGGGACCTCGAGCAGTACTTC.

Turning to this clone: Distinct nucleotide sequences in the sample also encode this CDR3. The chain links TRBV5-1 to TRBJ1-1; D might be TRBD1 (6 bases). V was clipped by 0 bases and J by 1 base, with 7 bases between them. Germline values: CDR1 SGHRS, CDR2 YFSETQ. This CDR3 is 14 amino acids long. In DNA form, the CDR3 reads TGCGCCAGCAGCTTGGTACAGGGGAACACTGAAGCTTTCTTT. It is translated as CASSLVQGNTEAFF.

The chain employs TRBV10-2 and TRBJ1-1; D is unresolved. The CDR3 runs to 10 residues. Germline-derived CDR1 and CDR2 are WSHSY and SAAADI. V lost 7 bases to trimming and J lost 6 bases, with 6 bases between them. As DNA, the CDR3 is TGCGCCAGCATAGCCGCTGAAGCTTTCTTT. The encoded protein is CASIAAEAFF.

The chain links TRBV27 to TRBJ1-5; D might be TRBD1 (6 bases). Germline V CDR1 and CDR2: MNHEY, SMNVEV (reference sequence). The CDR3 totals 14 residues. V lost 2 bases and J 7 bases, leaving 12 bases between the germline ends. Here the CDR3 DNA reads TGTGCCAGCAGTTTAGTAATTGGGGGCCAGCCCCAGCATTTT. Its protein product is CASSLVIGGQPQHF.

This rearrangement joins TRBV18 to TRBJ1-4; weak D call: TRBD1 (6 bases). The CDR3 has 14 amino acids. Germline CDR1 and CDR2: KGHSH and LQKENI. Between the trimmed V and J ends, which lost 2 bases and 8 bases, there was a span of 12 bases. CDR3 protein: CASSPTSGEEKLFF. DNA for the CDR3: TGTGCCAGCTCACCAACGTCAGGGGAGGAAAAACTGTTTTTT.

The V call is TRBV5-1, the J call TRBJ1-2; TRBD1 matches at 9 bases. CDR3 length: 14 amino acids. The V segment lost 0 bases and the J segment 3 bases; nucleotides outside the gene matches: 0. Per the germline V gene, CDR1 is SGHRS and CDR2 is YFSETQ. The chain's CDR3 is CASSLGTGDYGYTF. The CDR3 nucleotides are TGCGCCAGCAGCTTGGGGACAGGGGACTATGGCTACACCTTC. Based on the CDR3 plus reference TRBV5-1 and TRBJ1-2, the full variable domain is KAGVTQTPRYLIKTRGQQVTLSCSPISGHRSVSWYQQTPGQGLQFLFEYFSETQRNKGNFPGRFSGRQFSNSRSEMNVSTLELGDSALYLCASSLGTGDYGYTFGSGTRLTVV.

The chain recombines TRBV10-3 with TRBJ2-2; 9 bases line up with TRBD2. J lost 0 bases, V lost 5 bases, and 1 base had no gene match. Germline V gene data show CDR1 as ENHRY and CDR2 as SYGVKD. The CDR3 totals 15 residues. The CDR3 DNA follows: TGTGCCATCAGTTTAGCGGGGGCGAACACCGGGGAGCTGTTTTTT. Its protein is CAISLAGANTGELFF.

The genes are TRBV29-1 and TRBJ1-2; D not resolved. The CDR3 has 13 amino acids. Deletions cut 4 bases from V and 1 base from J, with 10 bases between. Germline values: CDR1 SQVTM, CDR2 ANQGSEA. CDR3 amino acids: CSVGHTGNYGYTF. CDR3 DNA sequence: TGCAGCGTTGGGCACACCGGTAACTATGGCTACACCTTC. Based on the CDR3 plus reference TRBV29-1 and TRBJ1-2, the full variable domain is SAVISQKPSRDICQRGTSLTIQCQVDSQVTMMFWYRQQPGQSLTLIATANQGSEATYESGFVIDKFPISRPNLTFSTLTVSNMSPEDSSIYLCSVGHTGNYGYTFGSGTRLTVV.

The V call is TRBV27, the J call TRBJ2-5, with TRBD1 matching over 10 bases. Germline CDR1 MNHEY, CDR2 SMNVEV (reference sequence). The CDR3 is 15 amino acids. J was trimmed by 5 bases and V by 6 bases; bases with no gene match: 9. The CDR3 is CASRPGQGIQETQYF. The CDR3 DNA follows: TGTGCCAGCAGGCCGGGACAGGGGATTCAGGAGACCCAGTACTTC.

This chain uses TRBV2 with TRBJ2-3; D remains unclear. V gave up 7 bases and J gave up 2 bases, with 16 bases separating them. This CDR3 has 15 amino acids. CDR1 is SNHLY and CDR2 is FYNNEI in the germline V gene. CDR3 sequence reads: CASTLGPSNTDTQYF. The CDR3 DNA follows: TGTGCCAGCACCCTCGGGCCTTCCAACACAGATACGCAGTATTTT.

This clone was found once. The chain recombines TRBV5-1 with TRBJ2-7; 9 bases map to TRBD1. This CDR3 spans 16 amino acids. Germline V gives CDR1 SGHRS, CDR2 YFSETQ. J lost 2 bases, V lost 4 bases, and 10 bases had no gene match. The chain's CDR3 is CASSLPGQGRAYEQYF. CDR3 DNA: TGCGCCAGCAGCCTACCGGGACAGGGAAGGGCCTACGAGCAGTACTTC.

The CDR3 loop is CSVQGYTF. CDR3 DNA sequence: TGCAGCGTGCAAGGCTACACCTTC. V gene TRBV29-1 combines with J gene TRBJ1-2; D unclear. Germline V gene lookup returns CDR1 SQVTM and CDR2 ANQGSEA. Trimming cost V 6 bases and J 8 bases, with 4 bases left between them. This CDR3 has 8 amino acids.

This clone occurred once. The chain is built from TRBV6-5 and TRBJ1-2, with 9 bases identical to TRBD1. CDR1 MNHEY and CDR2 SVGAGI come from the germline V gene. With 6 bases clipped from V and 2 bases from J, the junction kept 7 bases outside the gene matches. The CDR3 covers 15 residues. CDR3 sequence reads: CASSGTGGPNYGYTF. CDR3 bases: TGTGCCAGCAGCGGAACAGGGGGCCCCAACTATGGCTACACCTTC.

A word on this clone: Additional DNA sequences in this sample encode the identical CDR3. The chain has TRBV12-3 or TRBV12-4 and TRBJ2-3; D ambiguous. The CDR3 spans 11 residues. Trimming left V 6 bases short and J 2 bases short, with 3 bases between. The CDR3 sequence is CASSYTDTQYF. The CDR3 coding sequence is TGTGCCAGCAGCTACACAGATACGCAGTATTTT.

The V gene is TRBV13, the J gene TRBJ1-2, with D unresolved. The V and J ends lost 5 bases and 0 bases respectively, with 13 bases between them. CDR1 is PRHDT, CDR2 FYEKMQ, per germline (reference sequence). This CDR3 region has 15 residues. The CDR3 DNA sequence: TGTGCCAGCAGCGCCATGGGAAAAACTAACTATGGCTACACCTTC. This codes for CASSAMGKTNYGYTF.

The CDR3, as DNA: TGTGCCAGCAGCCAAGATTGGTTAGCGGGGGGTCTCACAGATACGCAGTATTTT. Protein: CASSQDWLAGGLTDTQYF. The chain recombines TRBV3-1 (or the pseudogene TRBV3-2) with TRBJ2-3, with 10 bases lining up with TRBD2. CDR3 length: 18 amino acids. V trimming: 0 bases; J trimming: 2 bases; junction bases outside the gene matches: 8. Germline CDR1 reads LGHDT; CDR2 reads YNNKEL (reference sequence).

The gene calls are TRBV27 and TRBJ1-5, with 7 bases lining up with TRBD1. Germline V CDR1 and CDR2: MNHEY, SMNVEV (reference sequence). V lost 8 bases, J lost 6 bases, and 13 bases stayed unmatched. This CDR3 spans 15 amino acids. CDR3 nucleotides: TGTGCCAGCGGCTCGGGGGGAGGGGGCGGTCAGCCCCAGCATTTT. Amino acid sequence: CASGSGGGGGQPQHF.

The gene calls are TRBV24-1 and TRBJ2-3, with 16 bases lining up with TRBD2. The CDR3 spans 17 residues. Per the germline V gene, CDR1 is KGHDR and CDR2 is SFDVKD. After removal of 4 bases from V and 6 bases from J, the junction contained 6 bases not matched to a gene. CDR3 sequence: CATSDQGLAGGPDTQYF. As DNA, the CDR3 is TGTGCCACCAGTGACCAGGGACTAGCGGGGGGGCCTGATACGCAGTATTTT.

The sample holds one count of this clone. The V and J genes are TRBV6-5 and TRBJ2-7; D unresolved. Germline V lookup: CDR1 MNHEY, CDR2 SVGAGI. The CDR3 sequence is 13 residues long. The ends were cut back, 6 bases at V and 2 bases at J, with 11 bases in the middle. The CDR3 loop reads CASSDGIPYEQYF. For the CDR3, the DNA is TGTGCCAGCAGCGATGGGATACCCTACGAGCAGTACTTC.

The chain carries TRBV19 and TRBJ1-2; tentatively, D is TRBD1 (6 bases). CDR1 LNHDA and CDR2 SQIVND come from the germline V gene (reference sequence). The CDR3 runs to 15 residues. Trimming stripped 5 bases from V and 1 base from J, with 14 bases between. The CDR3: CASSVASGDNYGYTF. The CDR3 DNA follows: TGTGCCAGTAGTGTAGCCTCAGGGGATAACTATGGCTACACCTTC. The complete variable domain, with remaining parts taken from reference TRBV19 and TRBJ1-2, reads DGGITQSPKYLFRKEGQNVTLSCEQNLNHDAMYWYRQDPGQGLRLIYYSQIVNDFQKGDIAEGYSVSREKKESFPLTVTSAQKNPTAFYLCASSVASGDNYGYTFGSGTRLTVV.